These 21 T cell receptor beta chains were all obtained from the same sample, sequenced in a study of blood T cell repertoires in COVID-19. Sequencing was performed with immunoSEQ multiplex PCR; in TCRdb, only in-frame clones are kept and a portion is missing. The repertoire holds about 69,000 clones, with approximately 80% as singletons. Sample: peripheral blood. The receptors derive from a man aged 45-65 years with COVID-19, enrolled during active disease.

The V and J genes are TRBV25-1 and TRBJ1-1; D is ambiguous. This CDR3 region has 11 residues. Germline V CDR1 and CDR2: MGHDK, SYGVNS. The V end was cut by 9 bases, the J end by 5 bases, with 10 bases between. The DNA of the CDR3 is TGTGCCAGTGCCAGGTTGACTGAAGCTTTCTTT. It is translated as CASARLTEAFF.

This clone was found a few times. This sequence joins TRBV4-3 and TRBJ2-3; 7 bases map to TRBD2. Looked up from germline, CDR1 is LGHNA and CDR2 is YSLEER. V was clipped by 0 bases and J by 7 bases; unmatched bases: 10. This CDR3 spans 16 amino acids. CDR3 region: CASSQDVLAMGNTQYF. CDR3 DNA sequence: TGCGCCAGCAGCCAAGATGTACTAGCGATGGGGAATACGCAGTATTTT.

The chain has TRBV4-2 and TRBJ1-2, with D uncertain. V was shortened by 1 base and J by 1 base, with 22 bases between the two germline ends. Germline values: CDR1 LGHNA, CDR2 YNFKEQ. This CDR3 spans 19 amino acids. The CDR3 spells CASSQGGVGGPRINYGYTF. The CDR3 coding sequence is TGTGCCAGCAGCCAAGGGGGAGTTGGAGGGCCCCGGATTAACTATGGCTACACCTTC.

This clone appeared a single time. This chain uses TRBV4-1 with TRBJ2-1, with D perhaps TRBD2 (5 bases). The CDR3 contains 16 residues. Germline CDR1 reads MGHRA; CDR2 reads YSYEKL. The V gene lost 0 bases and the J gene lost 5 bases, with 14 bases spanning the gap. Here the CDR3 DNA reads TGCGCCAGCAGCCAAGATACGGGATACTATCACAATGAGCAGTTCTTC. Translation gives CASSQDTGYYHNEQFF.

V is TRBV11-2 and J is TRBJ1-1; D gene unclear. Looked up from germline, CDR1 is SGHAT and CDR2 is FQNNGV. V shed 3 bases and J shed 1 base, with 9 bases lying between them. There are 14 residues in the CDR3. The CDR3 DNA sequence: TGTGCCAGCAGCTTGATGGAGGGGAACACTGAAGCTTTCTTT. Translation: CASSLMEGNTEAFF. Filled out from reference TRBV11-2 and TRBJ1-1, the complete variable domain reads EAGVAQSPRYKIIEKRQSVAFWCNPISGHATLYWYQQILGQGPKLLIQFQNNGVVDDSQLPKDRFSAERLKGVDSTLKIQPAKLEDSAVYLCASSLMEGNTEAFFGQGTRLTVV.

The CDR3 reads CASSLIQGTQPQHF. The CDR3 nucleotides are TGTGCCAGCAGCTTAATACAGGGGACTCAGCCCCAGCATTTT. V gene TRBV7-2 combines with J gene TRBJ1-5, with 7 bases aligning to TRBD1. The ends lost 2 bases at V and 6 bases at J; junction bases unmatched: 4. Germline CDR1 and CDR2: SGHTA and FQGNSA. The CDR3 runs to 14 residues.

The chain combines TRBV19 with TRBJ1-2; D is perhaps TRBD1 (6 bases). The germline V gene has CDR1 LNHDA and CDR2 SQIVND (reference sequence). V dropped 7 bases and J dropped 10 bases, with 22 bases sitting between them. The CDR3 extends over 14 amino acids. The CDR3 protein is CASNPFGGATVYTF. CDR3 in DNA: TGTGCCAGTAACCCCTTTGGGGGGGCAACCGTCTACACCTTC.

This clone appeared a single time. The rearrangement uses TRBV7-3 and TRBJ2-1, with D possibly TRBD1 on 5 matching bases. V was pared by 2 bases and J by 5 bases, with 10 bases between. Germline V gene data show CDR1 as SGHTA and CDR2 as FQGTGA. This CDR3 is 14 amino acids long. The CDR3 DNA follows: TGTGCCAGCAGCTTACCACCCAGGGACAATGAGCAGTTCTTC. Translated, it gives CASSLPPRDNEQFF.

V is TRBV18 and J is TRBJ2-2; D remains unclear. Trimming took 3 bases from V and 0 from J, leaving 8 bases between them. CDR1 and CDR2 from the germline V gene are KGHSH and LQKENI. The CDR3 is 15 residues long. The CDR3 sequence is CASSPPVANTGELFF. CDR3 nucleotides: TGTGCCAGCTCACCGCCTGTAGCGAACACCGGGGAGCTGTTTTTT.

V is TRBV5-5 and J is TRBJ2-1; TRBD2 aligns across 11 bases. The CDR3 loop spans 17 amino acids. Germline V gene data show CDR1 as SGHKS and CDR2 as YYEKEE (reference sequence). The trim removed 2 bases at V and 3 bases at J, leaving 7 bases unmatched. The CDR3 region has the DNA TGTGCCAGCAGCTTAGGTCTAGGGACTAGCGGCTACAATGAGCAGTTCTTC. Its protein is CASSLGLGTSGYNEQFF.

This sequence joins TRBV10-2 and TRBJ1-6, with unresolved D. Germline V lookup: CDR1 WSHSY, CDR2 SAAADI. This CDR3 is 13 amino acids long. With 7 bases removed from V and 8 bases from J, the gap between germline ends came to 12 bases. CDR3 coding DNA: TGCGCCAGCATGGCAGCTCAGGATTCACCCCTCCACTTT. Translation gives CASMAAQDSPLHF.

The CDR3 nucleotides are TGTGCCAGTAGTACAAAGGACAGGTACCATGGAAACACCATATATTTT. It yields the protein CASSTKDRYHGNTIYF. The gene calls are TRBV19 and TRBJ1-3; 7 bases agree with TRBD1. V was pared by 4 bases and J by 3 bases, with 9 bases of the junction left unmatched. Looked up from germline, CDR1 is LNHDA and CDR2 is SQIVND (reference sequence). The CDR3 runs to 16 residues. The whole variable domain, remainder taken from reference TRBV19 and TRBJ1-3, is DGGITQSPKYLFRKEGQNVTLSCEQNLNHDAMYWYRQDPGQGLRLIYYSQIVNDFQKGDIAEGYSVSREKKESFPLTVTSAQKNPTAFYLCASSTKDRYHGNTIYFGEGSWLTVV.

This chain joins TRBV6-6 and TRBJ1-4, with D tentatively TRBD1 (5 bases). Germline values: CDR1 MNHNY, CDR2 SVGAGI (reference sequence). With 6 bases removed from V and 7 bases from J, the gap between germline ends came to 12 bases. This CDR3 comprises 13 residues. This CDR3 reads CASRMGGSEKLFF. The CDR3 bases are TGTGCCAGCAGGATGGGGGGGAGTGAAAAACTGTTTTTT.

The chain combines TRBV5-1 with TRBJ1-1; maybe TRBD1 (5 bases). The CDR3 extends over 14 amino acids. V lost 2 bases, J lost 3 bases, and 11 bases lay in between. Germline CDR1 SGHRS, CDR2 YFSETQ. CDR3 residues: CASSFGRGYTEAFF. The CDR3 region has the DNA TGCGCCAGCAGCTTCGGACGGGGGTACACTGAAGCTTTCTTT.

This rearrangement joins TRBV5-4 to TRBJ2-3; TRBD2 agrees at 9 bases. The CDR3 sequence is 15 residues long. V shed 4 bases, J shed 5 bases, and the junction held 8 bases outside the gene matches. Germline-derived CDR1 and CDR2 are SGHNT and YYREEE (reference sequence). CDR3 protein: CASSAGTSLGDTQYF. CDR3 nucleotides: TGTGCCAGCAGCGCCGGGACTAGCTTGGGAGATACGCAGTATTTT.

The chain's CDR3 is CASSRTPFEQFF. The DNA of the CDR3 is TGTGCCAGCAGCCGGACTCCCTTTGAGCAGTTCTTC. The rearrangement links TRBV3-1 (or the pseudogene TRBV3-2) to TRBJ2-1, with D possibly being TRBD2 (5 bases). The CDR3 consists of 12 residues. CDR1 and CDR2 (germline): LGHDT, YNNKEL (reference sequence). Trimming took 4 bases from V and 9 from J, leaving 10 bases between them.

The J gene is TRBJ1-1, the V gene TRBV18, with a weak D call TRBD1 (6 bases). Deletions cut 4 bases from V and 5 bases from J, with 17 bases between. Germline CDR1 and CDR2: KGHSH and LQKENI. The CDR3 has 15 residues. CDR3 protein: CASSLGGGRLTEAFF. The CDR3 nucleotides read TGTGCCAGCTCACTGGGAGGGGGGCGGTTGACTGAAGCTTTCTTT.

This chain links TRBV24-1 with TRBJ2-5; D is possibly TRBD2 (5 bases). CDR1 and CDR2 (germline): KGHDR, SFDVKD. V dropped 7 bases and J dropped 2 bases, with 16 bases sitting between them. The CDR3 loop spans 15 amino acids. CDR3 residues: CATSTREAAQETQYF. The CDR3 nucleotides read TGTGCCACCAGCACCAGAGAAGCGGCTCAAGAGACCCAGTACTTC.

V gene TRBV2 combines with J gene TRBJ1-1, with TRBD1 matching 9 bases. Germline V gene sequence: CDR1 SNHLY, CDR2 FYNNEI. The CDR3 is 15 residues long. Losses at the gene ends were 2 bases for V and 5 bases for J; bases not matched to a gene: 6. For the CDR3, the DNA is TGTGCCAGCAGTGAATCTGAGACAGGGGGTACTGAAGCTTTCTTT. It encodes CASSESETGGTEAFF.

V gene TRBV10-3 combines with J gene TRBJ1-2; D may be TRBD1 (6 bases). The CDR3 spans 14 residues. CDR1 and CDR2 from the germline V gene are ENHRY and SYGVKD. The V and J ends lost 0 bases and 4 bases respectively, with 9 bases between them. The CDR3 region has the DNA TGTGCCATCAGTGAGTCTACAGGGCCCTATGGCTACACCTTC. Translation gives CAISESTGPYGYTF.

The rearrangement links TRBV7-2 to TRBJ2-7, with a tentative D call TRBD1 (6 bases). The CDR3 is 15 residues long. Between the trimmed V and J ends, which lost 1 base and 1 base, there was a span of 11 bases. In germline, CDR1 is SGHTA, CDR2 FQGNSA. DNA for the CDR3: TGTGCCAGCAGCTTAGTACAGGGACGGTCCTACGAGCAGTACTTC. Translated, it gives CASSLVQGRSYEQYF.